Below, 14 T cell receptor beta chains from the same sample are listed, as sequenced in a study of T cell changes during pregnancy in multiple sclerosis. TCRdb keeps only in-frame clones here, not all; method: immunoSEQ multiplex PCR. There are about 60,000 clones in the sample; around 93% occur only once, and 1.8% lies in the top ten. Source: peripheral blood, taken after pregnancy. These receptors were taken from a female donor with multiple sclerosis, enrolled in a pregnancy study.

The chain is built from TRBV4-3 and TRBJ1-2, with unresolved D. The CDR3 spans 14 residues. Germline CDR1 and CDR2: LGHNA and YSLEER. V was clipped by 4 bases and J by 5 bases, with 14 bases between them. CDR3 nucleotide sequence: TGCGCCAGCAGCCCCACACGGGGAAATTATGGCTACACCTTC. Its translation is CASSPTRGNYGYTF.

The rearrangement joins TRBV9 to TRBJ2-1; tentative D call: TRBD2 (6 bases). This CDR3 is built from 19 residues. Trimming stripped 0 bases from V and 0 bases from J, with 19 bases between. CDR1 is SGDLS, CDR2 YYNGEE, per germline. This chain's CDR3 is CASSVATAGPQSSYNEQFF. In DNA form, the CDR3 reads TGTGCCAGCAGCGTAGCTACCGCGGGGCCCCAAAGCTCCTACAATGAGCAGTTCTTC.

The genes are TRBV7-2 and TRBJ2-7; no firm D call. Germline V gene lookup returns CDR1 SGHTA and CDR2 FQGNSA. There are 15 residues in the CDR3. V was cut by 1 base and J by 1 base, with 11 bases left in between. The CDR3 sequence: CASSLDPYGSYEQYF. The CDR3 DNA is TGTGCCAGCAGCTTAGATCCCTACGGGTCCTACGAGCAGTACTTC. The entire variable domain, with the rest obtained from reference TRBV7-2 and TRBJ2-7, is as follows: GAGVSQSPSNKVTEKGKDVELRCDPISGHTALYWYRQSLGQGLEFLIYFQGNSAPDKSGLPSDRFSAERTGGSVSTLTIQRTQQEDSAVYLCASSLDPYGSYEQYFGPGTRLTVT.

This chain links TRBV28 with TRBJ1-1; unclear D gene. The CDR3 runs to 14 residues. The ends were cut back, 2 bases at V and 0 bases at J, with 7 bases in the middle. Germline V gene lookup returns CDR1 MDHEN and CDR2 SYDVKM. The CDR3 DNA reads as TGTGCCAGCAGTTTAATCCGGGTGAACACTGAAGCTTTCTTT. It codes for CASSLIRVNTEAFF.

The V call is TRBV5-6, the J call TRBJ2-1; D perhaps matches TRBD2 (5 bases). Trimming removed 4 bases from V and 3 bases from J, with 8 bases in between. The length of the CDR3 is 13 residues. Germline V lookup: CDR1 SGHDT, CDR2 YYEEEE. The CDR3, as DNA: TGTGCCAGCAGCAGTAGCGTCTACAATGAGCAGTTCTTC. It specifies CASSSSVYNEQFF.

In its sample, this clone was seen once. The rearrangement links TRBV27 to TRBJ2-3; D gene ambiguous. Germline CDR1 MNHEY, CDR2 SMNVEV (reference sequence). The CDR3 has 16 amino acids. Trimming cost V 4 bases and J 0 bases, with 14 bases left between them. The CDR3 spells CASSSSIYSSTDTQYF. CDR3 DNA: TGTGCCAGCAGTTCCTCGATCTACTCTAGCACAGATACGCAGTATTTT.

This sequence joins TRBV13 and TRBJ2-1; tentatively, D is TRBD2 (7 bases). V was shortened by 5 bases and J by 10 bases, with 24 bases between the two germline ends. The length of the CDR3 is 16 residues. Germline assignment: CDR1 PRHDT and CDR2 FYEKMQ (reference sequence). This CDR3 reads CASSTATSVVRGEQFF. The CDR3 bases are TGTGCCAGCAGCACCGCCACTAGCGTAGTTAGGGGGGAGCAGTTCTTC.

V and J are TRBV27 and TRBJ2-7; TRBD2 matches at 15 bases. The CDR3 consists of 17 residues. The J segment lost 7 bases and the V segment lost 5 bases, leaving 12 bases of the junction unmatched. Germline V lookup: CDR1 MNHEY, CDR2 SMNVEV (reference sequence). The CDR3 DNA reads TGTGCCAGCAGTCTCACCCCGGGACTAGCGGGAGGTGGTGAGCAGTACTTC. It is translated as CASSLTPGLAGGGEQYF.

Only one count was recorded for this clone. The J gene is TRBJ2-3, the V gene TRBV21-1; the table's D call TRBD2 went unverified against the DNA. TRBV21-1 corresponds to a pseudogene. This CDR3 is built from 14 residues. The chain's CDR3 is CASNGRGRTDTQYF. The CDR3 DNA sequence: TGTGCCAGCAACGGGAGGGGTAGAACAGATACGCAGTATTTT.

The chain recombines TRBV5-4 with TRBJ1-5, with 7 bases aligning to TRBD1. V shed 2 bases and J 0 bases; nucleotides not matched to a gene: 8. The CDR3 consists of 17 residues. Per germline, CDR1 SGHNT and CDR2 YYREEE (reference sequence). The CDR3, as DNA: TGTGCCAGCAGCTTATGGGACAGATCTTTTAGCAATCAGCCCCAGCATTTT. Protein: CASSLWDRSFSNQPQHF.

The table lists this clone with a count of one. The CDR3 sequence is CASSPLGTGVYTEAFF. CDR3 in DNA: TGTGCCAGCAGTCCACTAGGGACAGGGGTTTACACTGAAGCTTTCTTT. The chain uses TRBV7-9 and TRBJ1-1, with 10 bases lining up with TRBD1. The germline gives CDR1 SEHNR, CDR2 FQNEAQ (reference sequence). The CDR3 totals 16 residues. V trimming: 6 bases; J trimming: 3 bases; junction bases outside the gene matches: 10.

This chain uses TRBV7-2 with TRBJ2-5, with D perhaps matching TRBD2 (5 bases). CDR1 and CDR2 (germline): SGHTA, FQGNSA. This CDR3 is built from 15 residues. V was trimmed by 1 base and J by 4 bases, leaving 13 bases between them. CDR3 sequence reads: CASSLDRGFIETQYF. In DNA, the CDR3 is TGTGCCAGCAGCTTAGATCGGGGTTTTATAGAGACCCAGTACTTC. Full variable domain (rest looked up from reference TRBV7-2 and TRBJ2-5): GAGVSQSPSNKVTEKGKDVELRCDPISGHTALYWYRQSLGQGLEFLIYFQGNSAPDKSGLPSDRFSAERTGGSVSTLTIQRTQQEDSAVYLCASSLDRGFIETQYFGPGTRLLVL.

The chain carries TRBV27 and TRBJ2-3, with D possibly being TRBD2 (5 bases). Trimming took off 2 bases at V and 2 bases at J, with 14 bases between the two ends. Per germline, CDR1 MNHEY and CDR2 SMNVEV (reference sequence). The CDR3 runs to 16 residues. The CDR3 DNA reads TGTGCCAGCAGTTTAGAGTTCCGGGGTTACACAGATACGCAGTATTTT. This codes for CASSLEFRGYTDTQYF.

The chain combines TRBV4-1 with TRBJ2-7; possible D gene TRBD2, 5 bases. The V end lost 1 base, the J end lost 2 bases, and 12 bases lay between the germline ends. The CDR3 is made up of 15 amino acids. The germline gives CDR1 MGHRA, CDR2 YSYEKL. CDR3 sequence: CASSQVPPEAYEQYF. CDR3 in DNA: TGCGCCAGCAGCCAAGTTCCTCCGGAGGCCTACGAGCAGTACTTC.